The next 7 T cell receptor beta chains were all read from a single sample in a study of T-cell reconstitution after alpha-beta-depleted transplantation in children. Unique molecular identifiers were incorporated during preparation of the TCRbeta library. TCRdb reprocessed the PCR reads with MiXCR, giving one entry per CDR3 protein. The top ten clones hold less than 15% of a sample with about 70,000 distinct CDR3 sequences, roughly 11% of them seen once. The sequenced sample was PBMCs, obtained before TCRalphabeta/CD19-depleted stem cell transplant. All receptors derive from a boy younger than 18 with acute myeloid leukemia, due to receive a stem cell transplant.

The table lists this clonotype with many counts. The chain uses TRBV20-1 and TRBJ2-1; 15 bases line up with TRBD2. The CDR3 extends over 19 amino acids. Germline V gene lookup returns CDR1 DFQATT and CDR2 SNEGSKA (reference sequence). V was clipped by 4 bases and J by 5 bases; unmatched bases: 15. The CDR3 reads CSATSLIGTSGRSDNEQFF. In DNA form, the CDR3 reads TGCAGTGCTACATCACTTATCGGGACTAGCGGGAGGTCCGACAATGAGCAGTTCTTC.

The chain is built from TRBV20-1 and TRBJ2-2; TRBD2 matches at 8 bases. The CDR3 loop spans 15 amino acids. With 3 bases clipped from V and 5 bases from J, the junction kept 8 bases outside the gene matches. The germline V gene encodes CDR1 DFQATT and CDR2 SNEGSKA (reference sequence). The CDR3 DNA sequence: TGCAGTGCTAGTTCAGCGGGGGCCCCAACCGGGGAGCTGTTTTTT. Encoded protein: CSASSAGAPTGELFF.

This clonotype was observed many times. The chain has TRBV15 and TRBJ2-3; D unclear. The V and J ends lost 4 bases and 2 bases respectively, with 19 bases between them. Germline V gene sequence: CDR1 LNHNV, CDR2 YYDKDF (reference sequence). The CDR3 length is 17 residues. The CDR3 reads CATSNYGRHAFTDTQYF. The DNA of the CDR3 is TGTGCCACCAGCAACTATGGGCGACACGCCTTCACAGATACGCAGTATTTT.

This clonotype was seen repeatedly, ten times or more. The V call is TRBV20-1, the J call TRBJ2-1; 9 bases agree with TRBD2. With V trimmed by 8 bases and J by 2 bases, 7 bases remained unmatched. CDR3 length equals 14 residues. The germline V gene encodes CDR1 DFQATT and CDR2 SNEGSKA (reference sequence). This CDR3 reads CSTSRGGAYNEQFF. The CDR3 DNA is TGCAGTACCTCCCGCGGGGGGGCCTACAATGAGCAGTTCTTC.

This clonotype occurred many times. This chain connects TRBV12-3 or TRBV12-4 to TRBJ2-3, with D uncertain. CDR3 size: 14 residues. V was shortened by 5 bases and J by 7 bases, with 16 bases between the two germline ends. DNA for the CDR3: TGTGCCAGCAGTCCCCCAGGTGCCCGTCATACGCAGTATTTT. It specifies CASSPPGARHTQYF.

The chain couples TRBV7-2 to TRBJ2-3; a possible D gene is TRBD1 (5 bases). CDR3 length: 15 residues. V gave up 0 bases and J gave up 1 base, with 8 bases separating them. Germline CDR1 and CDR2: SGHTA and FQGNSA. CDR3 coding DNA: TGTGCCAGCAGCTTAGCAGGGGTCGGCACAGATACGCAGTATTTT. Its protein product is CASSLAGVGTDTQYF.

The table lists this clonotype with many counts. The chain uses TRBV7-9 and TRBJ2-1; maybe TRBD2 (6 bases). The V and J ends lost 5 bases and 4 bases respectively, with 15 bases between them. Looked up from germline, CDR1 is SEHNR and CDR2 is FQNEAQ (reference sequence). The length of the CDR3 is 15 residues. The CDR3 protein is CASSVPGLLYNEQFF. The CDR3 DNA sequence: TGTGCCAGCAGCGTCCCGGGACTGTTATACAATGAGCAGTTCTTC.